This TCR beta chain was sequenced in a study of cytomegalovirus exposure and HLA in healthy donors. Across the whole study: Out of about 190 million T cells, an earlier analysis found fewer than 140 million unique TCR beta sequences in total. Study conclusions and caveats: CMV serostatus stood as the only immune exposure information on hand.

V dropped 2 bases and J dropped 4; count of bases not matched to a gene: 10. CDR1 is LNHDA and CDR2 is SQIVND in the germline V gene (reference sequence). This CDR3 is 17 amino acids long. PCR primers comprised 60 Vbeta and 13 Jbeta primers. Only in-frame clones appear in the TCRdb table, and some are missing; sequencing was by immunoSEQ multiplex PCR. The sample holds approximately 100,000 clones, around 9.1% seen once. Details on this clone: The antigen is not known.

Sequencing used PBMCs. This chain uses TRBV19 with TRBJ1-5; 8 nucleotides align to TRBD1. This clonotype was obtained from a middle-aged man in good health and CMV-seropositive. CDR3 DNA: TGTGCCAGTAGTATACTTGGGGCAGGGGGCATAAATCAGCCCCAGCATTTT. This gives the protein CASSILGAGGINQPQHF.